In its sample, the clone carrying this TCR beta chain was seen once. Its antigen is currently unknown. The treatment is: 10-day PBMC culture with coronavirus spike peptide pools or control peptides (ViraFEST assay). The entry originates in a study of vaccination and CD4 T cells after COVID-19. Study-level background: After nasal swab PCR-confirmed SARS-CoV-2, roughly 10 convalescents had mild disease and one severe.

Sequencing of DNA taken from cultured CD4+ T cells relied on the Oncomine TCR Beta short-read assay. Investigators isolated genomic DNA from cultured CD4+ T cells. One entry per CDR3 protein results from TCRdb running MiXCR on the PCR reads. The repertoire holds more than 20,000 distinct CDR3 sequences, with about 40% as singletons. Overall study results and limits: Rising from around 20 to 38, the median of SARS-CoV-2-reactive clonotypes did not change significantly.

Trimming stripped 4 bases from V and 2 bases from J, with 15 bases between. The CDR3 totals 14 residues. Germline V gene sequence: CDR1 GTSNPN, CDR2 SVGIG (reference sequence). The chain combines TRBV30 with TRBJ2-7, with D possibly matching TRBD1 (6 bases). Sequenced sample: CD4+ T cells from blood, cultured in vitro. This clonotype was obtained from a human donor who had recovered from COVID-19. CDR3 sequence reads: CAWKPRGWTYEQYF. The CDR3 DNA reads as TGTGCCTGGAAGCCGAGGGGGTGGACCTACGAGCAGTACTTC.